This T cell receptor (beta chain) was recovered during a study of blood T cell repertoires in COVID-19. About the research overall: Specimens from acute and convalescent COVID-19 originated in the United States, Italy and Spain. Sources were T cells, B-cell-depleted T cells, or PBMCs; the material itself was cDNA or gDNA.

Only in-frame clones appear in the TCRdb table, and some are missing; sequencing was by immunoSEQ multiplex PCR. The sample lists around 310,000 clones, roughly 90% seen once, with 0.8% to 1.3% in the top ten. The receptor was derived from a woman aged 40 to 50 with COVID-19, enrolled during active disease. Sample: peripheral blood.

CDR3 sequence: CASSTGQSNQPQHF. The CDR3 DNA follows: TGTGCCAGTAGTACTGGTCAGTCTAATCAGCCCCAGCATTTT. The rearrangement joins TRBV19 to TRBJ1-5; no definite D call. V was trimmed by 4 bases and J by 4 bases, leaving 11 bases between them. CDR1 LNHDA and CDR2 SQIVND come from the germline V gene (reference sequence). This CDR3 has 14 amino acids.